Each of the 8 T cell receptor beta chains below was sequenced from the same sample in a study of shared clonotypes between healthy human individuals. Measured with immunoSEQ multiplex PCR; TCRdb has only the in-frame clones, and not every one. The sample includes 2 million to 2.5 million clones, more than 80% of them seen just once. The source material was naive CD4+ T cells from PBMCs. The subset was: CD45RA+ positively selected. The receptor source for this set is a man aged 18 to 29 in good health. Some clones in this sample may be carry-over from other donors' samples.

CDR3 sequence (DNA): TGTGCCAGCAGCGCCGGAGGGTTTAATGAAAAACTGTTTTTT. Amino acid sequence: CASSAGGFNEKLFF. The rearrangement uses TRBV9 and TRBJ1-4; the D is unclear. V dropped 3 bases and J dropped 4 bases, with 10 bases sitting between them. CDR3 length: 14 residues. CDR1 is SGDLS, CDR2 YYNGEE, per germline.

The chain has TRBV27 and TRBJ2-1, with 13 bases identical to TRBD2. V dropped 5 bases and J dropped 5; count of bases not matched to a gene: 21. Germline assignment: CDR1 MNHEY and CDR2 SMNVEV (reference sequence). The CDR3 contains 21 residues. CDR3 nucleotide sequence: TGTGCCAGCAGTAAGGTGACTAGCGGGAGGTCTCGTACCATCGGGCACAATGAGCAGTTCTTC. Translating it yields CASSKVTSGRSRTIGHNEQFF.

V and J are TRBV5-1 and TRBJ2-5; D unclear. In germline, CDR1 is SGHRS, CDR2 YFSETQ. This CDR3 has 12 residues. The germline V and J ends were trimmed by 4 bases and 5 bases, with 9 bases remaining between them. The CDR3 DNA sequence: TGCGCCAGCAGCAATCCCGAGGAGACCCAGTACTTC. As protein: CASSNPEETQYF.

The chain recombines TRBV18 with TRBJ1-2, with D hard to call. This CDR3 has 12 residues. CDR1 and CDR2 (germline): KGHSH, LQKENI. V was pared by 0 bases and J by 6 bases, with 5 bases between. CDR3 nucleotides: TGTGCCAGCTCACCACCGCAGAATGGCTACACCTTC. Translation: CASSPPQNGYTF.

This chain links TRBV28 with TRBJ1-1; D gene uncertain. This CDR3 spans 16 amino acids. Trimming removed 2 bases at V and 1 base at J, with 14 bases between. From germline, CDR1 is MDHEN and CDR2 SYDVKM. For the CDR3, the DNA is TGTGCCAGCAGTTTAGTAGTGGCGGCCCGGAACACTGAAGCTTTCTTT. Translation: CASSLVVAARNTEAFF. The complete variable domain, with remaining parts taken from reference TRBV28 and TRBJ1-1, reads DVKVTQSSRYLVKRTGEKVFLECVQDMDHENMFWYRQDPGLGLRLIYFSYDVKMKEKGDIPEGYSVSREKKERFSLILESASTNQTSMYLCASSLVVAARNTEAFFGQGTRLTVV.

The chain links TRBV27 to TRBJ2-3, with D perhaps matching TRBD1 or TRBD2 (6 bases each). Per germline, CDR1 MNHEY and CDR2 SMNVEV (reference sequence). The CDR3 length is 15 residues. The V and J ends lost 3 bases and 5 bases respectively, with 15 bases between them. CDR3 protein: CASSFRGLIVDTQYF. The CDR3, as DNA: TGTGCCAGCAGTTTCCGGGGGCTTATTGTAGATACGCAGTATTTT.

This clone was counted once. The rearrangement links TRBV7-9 to TRBJ2-1, with 9 nucleotides matching TRBD2. V lost 3 bases, J lost 0 bases, and 6 bases stayed unmatched. CDR3 size: 17 residues. Germline-derived CDR1 and CDR2 are SEHNR and FQNEAQ (reference sequence). CDR3 in amino acids: CASSFGTSRGSYNEQFF. Here the CDR3 DNA reads TGTGCCAGCAGCTTTGGGACTAGCAGGGGCTCCTACAATGAGCAGTTCTTC.

The rearrangement uses TRBV6-1 and TRBJ2-2; D is undetermined. The CDR3 totals 13 residues. V was cut by 11 bases and J by 2 bases, with 12 bases left in between. Germline assignment: CDR1 MNHNS and CDR2 SASEGT. This chain's CDR3 is CAAPGPNTGELFF. The CDR3 DNA follows: TGTGCCGCCCCGGGTCCCAACACCGGGGAGCTGTTTTTT.